The entry below describes one T cell receptor beta chain. Its matching antigen is unknown. A read error may explain this, as a much larger clone is one base away. The ends lost 2 bases at V and 2 bases at J; junction bases unmatched: 5. CDR3 length: 16 residues. From germline, CDR1 is KGHSH and CDR2 LQKENI. This sample is drawn from a study of T cells in Graves' hyperthyroidism and ophthalmopathy. Subjects with ophthalmopathy showed a Clinical Activity Score no lower than 3, a NOSPECS grade no lower than 4, and a duration shorter than 3 months. Each diagnosis drew on symptoms, thyroxine, TRAb, thyroid ultrasound and orbital computed tomography findings. Study findings and constraints: Model predictions of ophthalmopathy came a median approximately 6 months before onset. Most clonotypes expanded in the thyroid (above 0.001) were also present in blood.

RNA transcripts yielded amplified TCR beta CDR3 regions. Researchers ran a first-round RT-PCR on the TCR CDR3 using the HTBI primer set. Using its own MiXCR run on the multiplex PCR reads, TCRdb lists one record per CDR3 protein. Altogether about 610,000 distinct CDR3 sequences are present, 15% to 20% being singletons, with the ten largest covering around 3.5%. Sequencing was done on a sample of blood. This sequence was found in a woman aged 40 to 50 with Graves' ophthalmopathy. The chain is built from TRBV18 and TRBJ2-3; 9 bases fit TRBD1. The CDR3 DNA reads as TGTGCCAGCTCACCAATGGGACAGGGCAACACAGATACGCAGTATTTT. This sequence encodes CASSPMGQGNTDTQYF.